This T cell receptor (beta chain) was observed in a study of cytomegalovirus exposure and HLA in healthy donors. V lost 0 bases, J lost 6 bases, and 3 bases lay in between. The CDR3 is 12 residues long. CDR1 SGHRS and CDR2 YFSETQ come from the germline V gene. This clone was detected only once. Its cognate antigen is unknown. The PCR employed 60 Vbeta primers together with 13 Jbeta primers. Clones were read by immunoSEQ multiplex PCR, and TCRdb kept only the in-frame ones, dropping some. The data show about 98,000 clones, roughly 81% seen once. Study outcomes and limitations: Highly shared sequence variants in one cluster were likely a sequencing artifact.

The sequence derives from a man between 40 and 49 years old in good health and CMV-seronegative. Sequenced material: PBMCs. This chain links TRBV5-1 with TRBJ2-2, with D unclear. This chain's CDR3 is CASSLAAGELFF. The CDR3 DNA reads TGCGCCAGCAGCTTGGCGGCCGGGGAGCTGTTTTTT.